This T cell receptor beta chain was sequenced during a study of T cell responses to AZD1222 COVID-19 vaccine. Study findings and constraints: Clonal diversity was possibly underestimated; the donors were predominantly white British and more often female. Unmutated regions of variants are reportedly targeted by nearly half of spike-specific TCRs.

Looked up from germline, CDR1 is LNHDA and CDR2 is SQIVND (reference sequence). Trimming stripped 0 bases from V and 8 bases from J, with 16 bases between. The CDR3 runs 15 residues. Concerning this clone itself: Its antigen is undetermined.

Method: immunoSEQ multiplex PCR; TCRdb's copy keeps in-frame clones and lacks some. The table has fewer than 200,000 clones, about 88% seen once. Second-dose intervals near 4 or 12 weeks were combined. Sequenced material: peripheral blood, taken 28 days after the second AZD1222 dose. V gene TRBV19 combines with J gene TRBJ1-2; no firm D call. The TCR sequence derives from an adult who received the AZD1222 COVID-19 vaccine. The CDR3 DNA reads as TGTGCCAGTAGTATAGAAGTGGTCCGGCCTGAAGGCTACACCTTC. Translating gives CASSIEVVRPEGYTF.